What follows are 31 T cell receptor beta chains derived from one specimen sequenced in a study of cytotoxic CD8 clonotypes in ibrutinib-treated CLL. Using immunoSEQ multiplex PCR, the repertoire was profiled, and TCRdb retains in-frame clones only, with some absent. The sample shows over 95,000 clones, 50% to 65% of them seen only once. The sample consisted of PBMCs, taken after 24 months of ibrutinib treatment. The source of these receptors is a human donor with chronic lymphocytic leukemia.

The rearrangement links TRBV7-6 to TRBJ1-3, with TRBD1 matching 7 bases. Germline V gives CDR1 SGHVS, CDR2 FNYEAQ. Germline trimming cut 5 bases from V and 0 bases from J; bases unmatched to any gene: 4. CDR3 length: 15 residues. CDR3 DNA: TGTGCCAGCAGCCTCGGGACAGCCTCTGGAAACACCATATATTTT. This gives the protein CASSLGTASGNTIYF. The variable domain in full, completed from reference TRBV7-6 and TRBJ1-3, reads GAGVSQSPRYKVTKRGQDVALRCDPISGHVSLYWYRQALGQGPEFLTYFNYEAQQDKSGLPNDRFSAERPEGSISTLTIQRTEQRDSAMYRCASSLGTASGNTIYFGEGSWLTVV.

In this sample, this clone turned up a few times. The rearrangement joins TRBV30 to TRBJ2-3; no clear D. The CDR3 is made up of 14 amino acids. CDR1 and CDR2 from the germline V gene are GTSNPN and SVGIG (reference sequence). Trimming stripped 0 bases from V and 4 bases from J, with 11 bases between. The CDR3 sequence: CAWSVLGAPDTQYF. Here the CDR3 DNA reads TGTGCCTGGAGTGTACTTGGAGCCCCAGATACGCAGTATTTT.

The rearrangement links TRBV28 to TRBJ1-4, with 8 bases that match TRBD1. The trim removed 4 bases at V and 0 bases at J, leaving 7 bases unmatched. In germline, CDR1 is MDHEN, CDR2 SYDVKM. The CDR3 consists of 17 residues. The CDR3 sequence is CASSSSPGQATNEKLFF. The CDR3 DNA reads TGTGCCAGCAGTTCTTCTCCGGGACAGGCAACTAATGAAAAACTGTTTTTT.

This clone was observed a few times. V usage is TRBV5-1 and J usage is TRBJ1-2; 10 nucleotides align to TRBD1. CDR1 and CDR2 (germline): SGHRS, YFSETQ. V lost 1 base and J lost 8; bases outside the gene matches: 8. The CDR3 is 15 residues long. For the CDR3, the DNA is TGCGCCAGCAGCTTGATCGGGACAGGGGATGAGGGCTACACCTTC. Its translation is CASSLIGTGDEGYTF.

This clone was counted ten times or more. This chain's CDR3 is CASSTGSGELFF. CDR3 sequence (DNA): TGTGCCAGCAGTACAGGGTCCGGGGAGCTGTTTTTT. The J gene is TRBJ2-2, the V gene TRBV28, with a weak D call TRBD1 (6 bases). Germline values: CDR1 MDHEN, CDR2 SYDVKM. There are 12 residues in the CDR3. V shed 5 bases and J shed 6 bases, with 7 bases lying between them.

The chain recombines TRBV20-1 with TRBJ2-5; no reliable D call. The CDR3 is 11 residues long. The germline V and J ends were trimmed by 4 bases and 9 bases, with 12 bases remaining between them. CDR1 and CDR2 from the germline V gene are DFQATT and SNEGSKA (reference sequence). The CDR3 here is CSATLSEAQYF. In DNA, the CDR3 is TGCAGTGCTACCCTGAGTGAGGCCCAGTACTTC.

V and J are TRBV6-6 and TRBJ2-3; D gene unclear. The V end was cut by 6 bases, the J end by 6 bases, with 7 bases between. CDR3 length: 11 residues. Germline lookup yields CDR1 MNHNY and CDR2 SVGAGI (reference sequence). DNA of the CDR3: TGTGCCAGCAGATGGGTGGATACGCAGTATTTT. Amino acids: CASRWVDTQYF.

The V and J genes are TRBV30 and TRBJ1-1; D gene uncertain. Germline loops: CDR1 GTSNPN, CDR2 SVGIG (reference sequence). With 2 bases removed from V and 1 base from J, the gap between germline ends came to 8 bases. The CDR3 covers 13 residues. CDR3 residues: CAWSRDENTEAFF. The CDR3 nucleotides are TGTGCCTGGAGTCGGGATGAGAACACTGAAGCTTTCTTT.

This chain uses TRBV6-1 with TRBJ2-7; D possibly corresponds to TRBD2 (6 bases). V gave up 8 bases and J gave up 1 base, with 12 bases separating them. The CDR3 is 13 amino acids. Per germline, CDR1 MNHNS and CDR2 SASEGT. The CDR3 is CASGGLPSYEQYF. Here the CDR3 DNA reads TGTGCCAGCGGGGGACTTCCGTCCTACGAGCAGTACTTC.

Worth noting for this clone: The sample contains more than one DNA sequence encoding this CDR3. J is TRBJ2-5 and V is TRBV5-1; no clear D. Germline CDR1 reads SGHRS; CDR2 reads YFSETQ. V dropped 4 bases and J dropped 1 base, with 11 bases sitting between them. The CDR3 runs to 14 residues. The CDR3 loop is CASSPGRTQETQYF. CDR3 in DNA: TGCGCCAGCAGCCCTGGACGGACCCAAGAGACCCAGTACTTC.

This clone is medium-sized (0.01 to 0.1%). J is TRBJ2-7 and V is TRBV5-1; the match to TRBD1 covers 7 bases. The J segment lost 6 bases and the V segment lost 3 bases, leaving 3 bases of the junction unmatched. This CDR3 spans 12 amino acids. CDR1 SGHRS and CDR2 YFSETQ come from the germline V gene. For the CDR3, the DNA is TGCGCCAGCAGCTGGGACAGTACCGAGCAGTACTTC. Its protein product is CASSWDSTEQYF.

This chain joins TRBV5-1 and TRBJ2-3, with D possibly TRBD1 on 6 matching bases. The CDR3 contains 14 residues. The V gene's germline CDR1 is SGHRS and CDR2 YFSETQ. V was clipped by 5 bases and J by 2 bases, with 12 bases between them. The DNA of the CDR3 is TGCGCCAGCAGACTAGACAGGATCACAGATACGCAGTATTTT. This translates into CASRLDRITDTQYF.

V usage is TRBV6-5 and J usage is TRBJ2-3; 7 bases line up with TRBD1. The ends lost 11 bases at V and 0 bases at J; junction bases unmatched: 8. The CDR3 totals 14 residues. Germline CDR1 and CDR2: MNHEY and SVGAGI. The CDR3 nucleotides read TGTGCCCTTAGACAGGGCAAAAGCACAGATACGCAGTATTTT. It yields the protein CALRQGKSTDTQYF.

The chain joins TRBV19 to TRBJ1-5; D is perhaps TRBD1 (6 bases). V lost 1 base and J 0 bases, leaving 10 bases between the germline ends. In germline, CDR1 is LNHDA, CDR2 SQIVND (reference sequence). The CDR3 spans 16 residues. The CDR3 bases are TGTGCCAGTAGTATAGTAGGGGGAAGTAGCAATCAGCCCCAGCATTTT. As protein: CASSIVGGSSNQPQHF.

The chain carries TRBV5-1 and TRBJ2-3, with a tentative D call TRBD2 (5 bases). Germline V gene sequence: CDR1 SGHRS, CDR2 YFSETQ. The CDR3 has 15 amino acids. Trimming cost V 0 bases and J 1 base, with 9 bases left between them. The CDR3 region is CASSLASSGTDTQYF. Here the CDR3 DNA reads TGCGCCAGCAGCTTGGCTAGCAGTGGCACAGATACGCAGTATTTT.

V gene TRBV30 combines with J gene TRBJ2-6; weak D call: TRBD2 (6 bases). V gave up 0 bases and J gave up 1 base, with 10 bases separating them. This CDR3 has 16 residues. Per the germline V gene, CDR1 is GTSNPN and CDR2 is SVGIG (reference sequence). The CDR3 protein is CAWSVSGTSGANVLTF. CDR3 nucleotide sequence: TGTGCCTGGAGTGTTAGTGGGACTTCTGGGGCCAACGTCCTGACTTTC.

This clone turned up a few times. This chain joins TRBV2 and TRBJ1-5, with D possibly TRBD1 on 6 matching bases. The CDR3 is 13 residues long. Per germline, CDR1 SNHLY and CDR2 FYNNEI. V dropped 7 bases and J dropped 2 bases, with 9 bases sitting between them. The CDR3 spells CASNREGNQPQHF. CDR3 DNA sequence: TGTGCCAGCAACAGGGAAGGCAATCAGCCCCAGCATTTT.

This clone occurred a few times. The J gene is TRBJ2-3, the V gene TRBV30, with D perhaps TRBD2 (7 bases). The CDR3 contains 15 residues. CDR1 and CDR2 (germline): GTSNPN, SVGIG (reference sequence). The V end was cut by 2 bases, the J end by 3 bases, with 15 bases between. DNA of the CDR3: TGTGCCTGGAGTACTAGGGGGGGCAGGACAGATACGCAGTATTTT. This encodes CAWSTRGGRTDTQYF.

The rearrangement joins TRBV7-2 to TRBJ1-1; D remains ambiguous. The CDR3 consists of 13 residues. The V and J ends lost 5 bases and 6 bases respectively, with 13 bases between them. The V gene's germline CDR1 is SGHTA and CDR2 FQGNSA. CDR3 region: CASSVGSGSEAFF. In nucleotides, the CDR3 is TGTGCCAGCAGCGTAGGGTCAGGTTCTGAAGCTTTCTTT.

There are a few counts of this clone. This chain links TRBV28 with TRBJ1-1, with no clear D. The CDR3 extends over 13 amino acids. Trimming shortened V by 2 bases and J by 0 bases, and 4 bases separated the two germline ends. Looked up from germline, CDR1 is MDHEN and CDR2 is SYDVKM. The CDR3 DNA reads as TGTGCCAGCAGTTTAGGGATGAACACTGAAGCTTTCTTT. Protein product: CASSLGMNTEAFF.

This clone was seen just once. The CDR3 sequence is CASSLVANVLTF. DNA of the CDR3: TGTGCCAGCAGCTTAGTGGCCAACGTCCTGACTTTC. The gene calls are TRBV11-2 and TRBJ2-6; D is unclear. V lost 1 base, J lost 6 bases, and 1 base lay in between. The CDR3 is 12 amino acids. Germline CDR1 and CDR2: SGHAT and FQNNGV.

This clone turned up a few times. In DNA, the CDR3 is TGTGCCAGCAGCTTGTCGGGGAGCTCCTATAATTCACCCCTCCACTTT. It codes for CASSLSGSSYNSPLHF. The chain carries TRBV5-6 and TRBJ1-6; D not certain. Germline loops: CDR1 SGHDT, CDR2 YYEEEE. With 1 base removed from V and 0 bases from J, the gap between germline ends came to 8 bases. This CDR3 comprises 16 residues.

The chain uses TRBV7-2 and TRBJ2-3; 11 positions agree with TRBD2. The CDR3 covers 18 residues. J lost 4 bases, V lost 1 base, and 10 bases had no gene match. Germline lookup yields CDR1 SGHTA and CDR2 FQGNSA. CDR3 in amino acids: CASSLVGLAGGGADTQYF. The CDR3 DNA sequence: TGTGCCAGCAGCTTAGTAGGGCTAGCGGGGGGCGGGGCAGATACGCAGTATTTT.

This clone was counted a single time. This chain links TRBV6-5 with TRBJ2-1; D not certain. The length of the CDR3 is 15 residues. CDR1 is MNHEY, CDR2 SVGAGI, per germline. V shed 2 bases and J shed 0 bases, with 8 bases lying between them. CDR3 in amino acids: CASSYDQVSYNEQFF. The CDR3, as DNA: TGTGCCAGCAGTTACGACCAAGTCTCCTACAATGAGCAGTTCTTC.

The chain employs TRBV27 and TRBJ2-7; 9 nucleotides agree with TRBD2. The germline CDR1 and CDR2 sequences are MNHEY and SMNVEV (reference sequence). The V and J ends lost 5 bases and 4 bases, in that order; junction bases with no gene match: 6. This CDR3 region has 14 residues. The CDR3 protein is CASSPGTSYYEQYF. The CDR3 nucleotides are TGTGCCAGCAGTCCTGGGACTAGCTATTACGAGCAGTACTTC.

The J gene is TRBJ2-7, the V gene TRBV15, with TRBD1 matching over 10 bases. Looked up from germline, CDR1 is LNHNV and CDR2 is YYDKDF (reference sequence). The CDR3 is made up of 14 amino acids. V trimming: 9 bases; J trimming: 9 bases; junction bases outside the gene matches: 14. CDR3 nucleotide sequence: TGTGCCACAAAATTGGACAGGGGGACTTTATGGCAGTACTTC. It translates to CATKLDRGTLWQYF.

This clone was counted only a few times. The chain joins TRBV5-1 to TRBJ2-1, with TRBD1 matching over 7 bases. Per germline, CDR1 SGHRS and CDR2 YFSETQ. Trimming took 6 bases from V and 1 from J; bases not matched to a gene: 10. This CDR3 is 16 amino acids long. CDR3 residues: CASTSDGTESYNEQFF. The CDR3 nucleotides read TGCGCCAGCACCAGCGACGGGACAGAGTCCTACAATGAGCAGTTCTTC.

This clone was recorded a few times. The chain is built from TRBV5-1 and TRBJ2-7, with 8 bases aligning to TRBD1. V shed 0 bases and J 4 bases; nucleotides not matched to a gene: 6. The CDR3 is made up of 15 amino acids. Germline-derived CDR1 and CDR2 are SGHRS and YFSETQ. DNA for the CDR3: TGCGCCAGCAGCTTGGTCAGGGGGCGCGGGTACGAGCAGTACTTC. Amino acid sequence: CASSLVRGRGYEQYF. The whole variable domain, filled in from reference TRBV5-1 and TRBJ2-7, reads KAGVTQTPRYLIKTRGQQVTLSCSPISGHRSVSWYQQTPGQGLQFLFEYFSETQRNKGNFPGRFSGRQFSNSRSEMNVSTLELGDSALYLCASSLVRGRGYEQYFGPGTRLTVT.

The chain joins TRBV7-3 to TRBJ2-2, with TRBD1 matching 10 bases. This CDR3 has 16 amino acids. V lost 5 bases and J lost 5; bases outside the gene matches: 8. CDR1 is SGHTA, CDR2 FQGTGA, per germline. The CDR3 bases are TGTGCCAGCAGCCGAGGCGGGACAGGGGTTACCGGGGAGCTGTTTTTT. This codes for CASSRGGTGVTGELFF.

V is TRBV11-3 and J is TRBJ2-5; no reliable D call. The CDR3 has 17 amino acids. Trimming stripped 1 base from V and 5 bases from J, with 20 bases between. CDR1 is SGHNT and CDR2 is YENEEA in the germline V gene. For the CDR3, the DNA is TGTGCCAGCAGCTTAGGGTTCTGGGATCATTCTCAGGAGACCCAGTACTTC. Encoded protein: CASSLGFWDHSQETQYF.

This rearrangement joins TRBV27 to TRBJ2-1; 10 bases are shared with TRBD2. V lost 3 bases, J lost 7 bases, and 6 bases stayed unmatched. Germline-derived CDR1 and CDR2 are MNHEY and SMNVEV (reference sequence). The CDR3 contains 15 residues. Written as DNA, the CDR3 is TGTGCCAGCAGTTTCCGTAGCGGGGGGCGAAATGAGCAGTTCTTC. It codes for CASSFRSGGRNEQFF.